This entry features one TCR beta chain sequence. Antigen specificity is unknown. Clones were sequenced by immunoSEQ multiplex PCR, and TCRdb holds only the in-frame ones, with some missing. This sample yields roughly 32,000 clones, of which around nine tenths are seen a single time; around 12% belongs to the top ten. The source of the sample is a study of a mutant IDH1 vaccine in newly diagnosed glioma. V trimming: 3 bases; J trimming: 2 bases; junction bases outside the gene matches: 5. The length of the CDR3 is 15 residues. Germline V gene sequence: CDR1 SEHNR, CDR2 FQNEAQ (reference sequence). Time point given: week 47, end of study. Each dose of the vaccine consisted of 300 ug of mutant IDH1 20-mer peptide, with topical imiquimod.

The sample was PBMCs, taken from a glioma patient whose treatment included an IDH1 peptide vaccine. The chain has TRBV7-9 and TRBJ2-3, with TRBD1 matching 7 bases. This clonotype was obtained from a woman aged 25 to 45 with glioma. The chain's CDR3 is CASSFHRGNTDTQYF. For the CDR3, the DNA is TGTGCCAGCAGCTTCCACAGGGGTAACACAGATACGCAGTATTTT. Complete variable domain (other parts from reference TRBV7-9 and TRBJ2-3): DTGVSQNPRHKITKRGQNVTFRCDPISEHNRLYWYRQTLGQGPEFLTYFQNEAQLEKSRLLSDRFSAERPKGSFSTLEIQRTEQGDSAMYLCASSFHRGNTDTQYFGPGTRLTVL.